This TCR beta chain was sequenced during a study of tumor-infiltrating lymphocytes in primary liver carcinoma. Study findings and constraints: The bulk unsorted samples meant that CD4+ and CD8+ repertoires went uncompared. The overlap of tumor-adjacent and tumor-blood pairs was smaller than that of tumor region pairs.

This clonotype was recorded many times. Its antigen is unknown. Unsorted whole blood yielded the blood RNA, and germline DNA was also extracted. Enrolled patients were chronically infected with HBV and treatment-naive. A four-milliliter peripheral blood sample was collected before surgery. The template, approximately 500 ng total RNA, yielded TCR beta cDNA made with a constant-region primer. The TCR beta library was amplified through three nested multiplex PCR rounds in a modified ARM-PCR procedure. Investigators reported that the first two PCR rounds, at roughly 10 cycles each, used TRBV1-TRBV30 forward primers with a C-beta reverse primer. TCRdb called the multiplex PCR reads again in MiXCR, with one record for every CDR3 protein. The table shows about 310,000 distinct CDR3 sequences, with around three fifths occurring only once. The CDR3 consists of 12 residues. The V gene lost 2 bases and the J gene lost 6 bases, with 8 bases spanning the gap.

The chain links TRBV12-3 or TRBV12-4 to TRBJ2-7; D ambiguous. This TCR was sampled from a woman aged 25 to 39 with primary liver carcinoma and hepatitis B virus infection. Sequenced: peripheral blood. Written as DNA, the CDR3 is TGTGCCAGCAGTTTATACGGGCTCGAGCAGTACTTC. This gives the protein CASSLYGLEQYF.